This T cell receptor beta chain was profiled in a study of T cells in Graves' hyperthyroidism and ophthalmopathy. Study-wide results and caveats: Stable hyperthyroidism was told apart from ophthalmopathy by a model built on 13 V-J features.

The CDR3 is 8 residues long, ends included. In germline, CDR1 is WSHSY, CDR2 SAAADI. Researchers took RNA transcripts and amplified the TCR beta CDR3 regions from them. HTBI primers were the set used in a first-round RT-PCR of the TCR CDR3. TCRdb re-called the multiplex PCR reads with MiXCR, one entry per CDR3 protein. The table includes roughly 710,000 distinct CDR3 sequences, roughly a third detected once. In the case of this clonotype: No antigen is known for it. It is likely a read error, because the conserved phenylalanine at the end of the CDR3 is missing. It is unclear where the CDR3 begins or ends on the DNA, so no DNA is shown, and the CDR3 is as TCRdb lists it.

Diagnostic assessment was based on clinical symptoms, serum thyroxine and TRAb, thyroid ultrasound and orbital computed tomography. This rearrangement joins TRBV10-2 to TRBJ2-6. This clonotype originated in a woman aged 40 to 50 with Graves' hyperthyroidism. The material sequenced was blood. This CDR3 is CASSESIS.